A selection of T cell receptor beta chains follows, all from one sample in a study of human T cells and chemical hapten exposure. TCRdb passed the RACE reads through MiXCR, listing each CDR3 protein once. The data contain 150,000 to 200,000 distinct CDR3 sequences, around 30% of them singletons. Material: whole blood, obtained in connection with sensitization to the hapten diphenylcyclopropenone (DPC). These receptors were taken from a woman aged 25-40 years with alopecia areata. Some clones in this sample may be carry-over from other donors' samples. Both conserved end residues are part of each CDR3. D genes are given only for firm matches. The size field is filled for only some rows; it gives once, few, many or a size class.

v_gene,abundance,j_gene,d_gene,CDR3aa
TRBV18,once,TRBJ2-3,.,CASSPTATDTQYF
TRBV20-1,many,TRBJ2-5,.,CSARGQETQYF
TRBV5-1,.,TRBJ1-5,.,CASSSGPEGNQPQHF
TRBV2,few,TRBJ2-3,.,CACRRGGSDTQYF
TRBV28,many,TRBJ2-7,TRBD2,CASSSPSGGAGEQYF
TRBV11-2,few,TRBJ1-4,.,CATSTEGNEKLFF
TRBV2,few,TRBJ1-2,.,CASWGRNYGYTF
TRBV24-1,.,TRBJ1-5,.,CATSESGAARNQPQHF
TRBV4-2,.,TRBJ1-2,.,CASSLPEQGSYGYTF
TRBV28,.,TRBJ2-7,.,CASSSWGSSDSYEQYF
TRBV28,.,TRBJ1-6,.,CASSRRPGKIVSPLHF
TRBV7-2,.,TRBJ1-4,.,CASSLVPGRLNEKLFF
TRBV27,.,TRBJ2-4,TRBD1,CASSLLITTGENIQYF
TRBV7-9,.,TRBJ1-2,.,CASSQQTPNYGYTF
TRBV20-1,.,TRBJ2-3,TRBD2,CSAHKRGATTDTQYF
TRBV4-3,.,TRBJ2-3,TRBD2,CASSREGAPTDTQYF
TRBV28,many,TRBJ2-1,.,CASRSGQGSNEQFF
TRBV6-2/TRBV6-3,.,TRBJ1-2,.,CASSPTYGYTF
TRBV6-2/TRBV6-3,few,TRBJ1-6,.,CASSNARRGEIHF
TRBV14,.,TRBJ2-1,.,CASSQYKSSYNEQFF
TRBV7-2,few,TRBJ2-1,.,CASSPVVAVGNEQFF
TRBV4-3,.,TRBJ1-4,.,CASSQRTAQGFKSEKLFF
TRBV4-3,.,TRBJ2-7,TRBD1,CASSLLTGDSYEQYF
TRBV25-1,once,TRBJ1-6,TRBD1,CASSEYGRGRSPLHF
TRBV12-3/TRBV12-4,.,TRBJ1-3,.,CASSAGDPGNTIYF
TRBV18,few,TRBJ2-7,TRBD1,CASSTRTGDEQYF
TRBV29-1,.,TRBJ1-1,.,CSVGINTEAFF
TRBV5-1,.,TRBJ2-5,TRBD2,CASSLGPSGETQYF
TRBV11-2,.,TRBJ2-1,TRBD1,CASSLDGTGEQFF
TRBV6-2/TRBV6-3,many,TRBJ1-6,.,CASSSTYNSPLHF
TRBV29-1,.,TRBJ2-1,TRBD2,CSVSGLAGTLGFF
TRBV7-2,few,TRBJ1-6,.,CASSLAQLGSNSPLHF
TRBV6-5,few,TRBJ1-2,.,CATRNVGYTF
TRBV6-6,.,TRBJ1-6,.,CASSGFGVALNSPLHF
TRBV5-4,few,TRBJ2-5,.,CASSFLPNTGETQYF
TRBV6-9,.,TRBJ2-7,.,CASTPSPSIEQYF
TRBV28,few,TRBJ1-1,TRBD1,CASSFPGQRAFF
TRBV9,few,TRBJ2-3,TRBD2,CASSGGGRSSTDTQYF
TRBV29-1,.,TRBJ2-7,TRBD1,CSVQDRGHWQYF
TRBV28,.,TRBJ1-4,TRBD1,CASSLGQGSTTNEKLFF
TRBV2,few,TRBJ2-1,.,CASSSATNNEQFF
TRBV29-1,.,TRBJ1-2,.,CSVAGDTDGYTF
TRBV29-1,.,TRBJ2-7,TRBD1,CSVRQGVYEQYF
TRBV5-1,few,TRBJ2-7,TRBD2,CASTFRSGGSNEQYF
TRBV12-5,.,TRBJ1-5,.,CASGPSGGNQPQHF
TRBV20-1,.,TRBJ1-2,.,CSADGVYGYTF
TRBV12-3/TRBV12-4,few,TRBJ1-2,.,CASSFTGTDGYTF
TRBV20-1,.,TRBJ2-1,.,CSASRANEQFF
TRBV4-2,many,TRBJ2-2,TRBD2,CASSRGAVSGDTGELFF
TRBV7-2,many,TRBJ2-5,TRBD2,CASSPQRGGRETQYF
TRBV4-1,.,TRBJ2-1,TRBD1,CASSQGQLVDEQFF
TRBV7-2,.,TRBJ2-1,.,CASSLGLYNEQFF
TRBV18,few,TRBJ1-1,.,CASQIGDEAFF